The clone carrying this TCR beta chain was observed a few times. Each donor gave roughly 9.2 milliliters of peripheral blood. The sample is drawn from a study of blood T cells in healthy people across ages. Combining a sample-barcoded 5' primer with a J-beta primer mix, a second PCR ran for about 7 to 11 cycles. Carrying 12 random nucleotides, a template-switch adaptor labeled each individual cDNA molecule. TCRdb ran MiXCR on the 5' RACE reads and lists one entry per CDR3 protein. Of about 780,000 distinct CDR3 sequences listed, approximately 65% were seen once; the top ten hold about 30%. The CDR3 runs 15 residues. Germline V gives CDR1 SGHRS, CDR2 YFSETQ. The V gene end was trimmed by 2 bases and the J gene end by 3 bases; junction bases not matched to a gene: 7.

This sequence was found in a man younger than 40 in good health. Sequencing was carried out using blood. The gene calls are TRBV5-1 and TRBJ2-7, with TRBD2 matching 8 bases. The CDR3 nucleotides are TGCGCCAGCAGCTTCTCTCCAGCGGGGGACTACGAGCAGTACTTC. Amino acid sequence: CASSFSPAGDYEQYF.